This note documents a single T cell receptor beta chain sequence. These data belong to a study of blood T cell repertoires in COVID-19. Background on the study: Sites across the United States, Italy and Spain contributed samples from acute and convalescent COVID-19. The analysed material was cDNA or gDNA that came from T cells, B-cell-depleted T cells, or PBMCs.

Authors' data handling: Estimation of nucleated cell counts relied on the amplification of reference gene primers. The assay was immunoSEQ multiplex PCR, and TCRdb's table has in-frame clones only and misses some. V and J calls and clone size follow that table, whereas D and trimming were derived from the DNA. The sample includes about 130,000 clones, 75% to 85% of them seen just once. V was trimmed by 6 bases and J by 2 bases, leaving 3 bases between them. The CDR3 contains 11 residues. Per germline, CDR1 SEHNR and CDR2 FQNEAQ (reference sequence). Input material: peripheral blood. The source of this sequence is a man at least 80 years old with acute or convalescent COVID-19. This chain connects TRBV7-9 to TRBJ2-3; no clear D gene. CDR3 sequence (DNA): TGTGCCAGCAGTAACACAGATACGCAGTATTTT. It specifies CASSNTDTQYF.